This T cell receptor (beta chain) was profiled in a study of post-analysis software for immune sequencing data. This CDR3 has 16 amino acids. Losses at the gene ends were 8 bases for V and 8 bases for J; bases not matched to a gene: 12. In germline, CDR1 is MNHEY, CDR2 SMNVEV (reference sequence). Notes on the study in general: About 5 TRBV segments occurring more often in patients than controls included TRBV5-6, TRBV5-1 and TRBV20-1. F-measure co-clustering was strong for batch-matched samples.

Of note for this clonotype: What it binds is unknown.

Sequencing libraries made from TCR beta cDNA carried unique molecular identifiers. TCRdb passed the PCR reads through MiXCR, listing each CDR3 protein once. The repertoire consists of hundreds of thousands of distinct CDR3 sequences, with roughly 30% occurring once and the leading ten covering around 0.55%. The V call is TRBV27, the J call TRBJ2-1, with TRBD2 matching over 13 bases. The TCR comes from a girl aged 10-17 years with multiple sclerosis. Source material: blood. CDR3 DNA: TGTGCCAGCTTCCCAGGGGGGACTAGCGGGGCTTATGAGCAGTTCTTC. Amino acid sequence: CASFPGGTSGAYEQFF.